The 10 T cell receptor beta chains below all came from one sample that was sequenced in a study of cytomegalovirus exposure and HLA in healthy donors. The PCR had 60 Vbeta and 13 Jbeta primers. This table comes from immunoSEQ multiplex PCR, and its TCRdb copy is limited to in-frame clones, with some not included. The table shows 150,000 to 200,000 clones, with over 75% occurring only once. Sequencing input: PBMCs. Receptors originate from a woman between 25 and 40 years old in good health and CMV-seronegative.

The rearrangement links TRBV5-6 to TRBJ2-1; D is uncertain. The CDR3 is made up of 13 amino acids. V dropped 0 bases and J dropped 7 bases, with 8 bases sitting between them. CDR1 SGHDT and CDR2 YYEEEE come from the germline V gene. The CDR3 is CASSLGGRNEQFF. For the CDR3, the DNA is TGTGCCAGCAGCTTGGGAGGTAGGAATGAGCAGTTCTTC.

The V gene is TRBV2, the J gene TRBJ1-5; 7 nucleotides match TRBD1. The CDR3 covers 16 residues. V dropped 6 bases and J dropped 4; count of bases not matched to a gene: 12. From germline, CDR1 is SNHLY and CDR2 FYNNEI. CDR3 loop: CASSPDLKTGNQPQHF. CDR3 coding DNA: TGTGCCAGCAGCCCAGACTTGAAGACAGGGAATCAGCCCCAGCATTTT.

The chain couples TRBV28 to TRBJ1-1; D unresolved. Germline assignment: CDR1 MDHEN and CDR2 SYDVKM. The CDR3 covers 13 residues. V shed 7 bases and J shed 1 base, with 10 bases lying between them. The CDR3 nucleotides read TGTGCCAGCAAAGGGAGAGCGAACACTGAAGCTTTCTTT. Protein product: CASKGRANTEAFF.

The CDR3 loop reads CASSRARQSSYNEQFF. The CDR3 DNA reads TGCGCCAGCAGCAGGGCCAGACAGAGCTCCTACAATGAGCAGTTCTTC. This chain links TRBV5-1 with TRBJ2-1, with D possibly TRBD1 on 5 matching bases. This CDR3 has 16 residues. The V and J ends lost 4 bases and 0 bases respectively, with 14 bases between them. Germline CDR1 reads SGHRS; CDR2 reads YFSETQ. The whole variable domain, filled in from reference TRBV5-1 and TRBJ2-1, reads KAGVTQTPRYLIKTRGQQVTLSCSPISGHRSVSWYQQTPGQGLQFLFEYFSETQRNKGNFPGRFSGRQFSNSRSEMNVSTLELGDSALYLCASSRARQSSYNEQFFGPGTRLTVL.

The chain joins TRBV5-5 to TRBJ2-5; 11 bases align to TRBD2. This CDR3 region has 16 residues. Germline CDR1 and CDR2: SGHKS and YYEKEE (reference sequence). With 3 bases clipped from V and 2 bases from J, the junction kept 6 bases outside the gene matches. CDR3 DNA: TGTGCCAGCAGCTGGACTACTAGCGGGGGACAAGAGACCCAGTACTTC. This encodes CASSWTTSGGQETQYF.

The chain carries TRBV7-9 and TRBJ1-1; TRBD1 might be the D (5 bases). The CDR3 contains 13 residues. Trimming took 0 bases from V and 8 from J, leaving 10 bases between them. CDR1 SEHNR and CDR2 FQNEAQ come from the germline V gene (reference sequence). The CDR3 DNA is TGTGCCAGCAGCTTAGCGCTAAGGACAGAAGCTTTCTTT. Its protein product is CASSLALRTEAFF.

This clone was observed once. The J gene is TRBJ1-6, the V gene TRBV25-1; 11 bases are a match to TRBD1. Germline V gives CDR1 MGHDK, CDR2 SYGVNS. The V gene end was trimmed by 6 bases and the J gene end by 6 bases; junction bases not matched to a gene: 7. This CDR3 has 16 amino acids. CDR3 DNA: TGTGCCAGCAGCCGAGGGACAGGGGGAACTAATTCACCCCTCCACTTT. Encoded protein: CASSRGTGGTNSPLHF.

The rearrangement uses TRBV30 and TRBJ1-3, with no clear D. Trimming removed 2 bases at V and 4 bases at J, with 9 bases between. The CDR3 runs 13 residues. Germline V gene data show CDR1 as GTSNPN and CDR2 as SVGIG (reference sequence). This chain's CDR3 is CAWSMMEGNTIYF. The CDR3 DNA is TGTGCCTGGAGTATGATGGAGGGAAACACCATATATTTT.

The V gene is TRBV7-2, the J gene TRBJ2-7; D unclear. CDR3 length equals 13 residues. Trimming removed 2 bases from V and 2 bases from J, with 7 bases in between. The germline V gene encodes CDR1 SGHTA and CDR2 FQGNSA. This chain's CDR3 is CASSLNNPYEQYF. In nucleotides, the CDR3 is TGTGCCAGCAGCTTAAACAACCCCTACGAGCAGTACTTC.

V usage is TRBV18 and J usage is TRBJ2-2; weak D call: TRBD2 (5 bases). The germline gives CDR1 KGHSH, CDR2 LQKENI. Trimming removed 4 bases at V and 4 bases at J, with 10 bases between. The CDR3 consists of 14 residues. The CDR3 bases are TGTGCCAGCTCACAAGGAGGTCGCACCGGGGAGCTGTTTTTT. The encoded protein is CASSQGGRTGELFF.